This T cell receptor beta chain was sequenced during a study of CD8+ T cells in alopecia areata. Study context: Treatment with tofacitinib (6 to 18 months) was followed by 6 months off drug.

Germline-derived CDR1 and CDR2 are SGHTA and FQGNSA. V dropped 1 base and J dropped 2 bases, with 14 bases sitting between them. The CDR3 length is 16 residues. As for this clone: As yet, its antigen is unknown.

Sequencing templates came from extracted RNA that was reverse transcribed into cDNA. Clones were read by immunoSEQ multiplex PCR, and TCRdb kept only the in-frame ones, dropping some. This table holds 110,000 to 150,000 clones, 45% to 60% found once. General study findings and limits: Among patients, TCR sharing was less clear than in mice, a difference possibly due in part to HLA diversity in the patient population. Clonality was higher in lesional than normal scalp, especially in alopecia totalis/universalis.

The receptor comes from a human donor with alopecia areata. This material consisted of CD4+ T cells sorted from blood, taken at week 0. The chain employs TRBV7-2 and TRBJ1-2; a possible D gene is TRBD1 (5 bases). CDR3 in amino acids: CASSLGRGRQNYGYTF. CDR3 in DNA: TGTGCCAGCAGCTTAGGACGGGGGAGACAGAACTATGGCTACACCTTC.